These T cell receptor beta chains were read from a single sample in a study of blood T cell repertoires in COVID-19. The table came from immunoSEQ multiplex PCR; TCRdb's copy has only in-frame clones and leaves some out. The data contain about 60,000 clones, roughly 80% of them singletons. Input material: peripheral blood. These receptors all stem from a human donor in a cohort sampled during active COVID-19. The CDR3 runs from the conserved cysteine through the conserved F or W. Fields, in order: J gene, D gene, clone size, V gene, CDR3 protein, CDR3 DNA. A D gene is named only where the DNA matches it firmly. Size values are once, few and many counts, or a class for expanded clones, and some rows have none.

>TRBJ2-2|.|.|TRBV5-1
CASSINTGELFF
TGCGCCAGCAGCATAAACACCGGGGAGCTGTTTTTT
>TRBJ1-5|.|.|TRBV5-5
CASSSFAGSNQPQHF
TGTGCCAGCAGTTCCTTTGCGGGGAGCAATCAGCCCCAGCATTTT
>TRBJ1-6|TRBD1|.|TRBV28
CASSSSGGNSPLHF
TGTGCCAGCAGTTCGTCAGGGGGCAATTCACCCCTCCACTTT
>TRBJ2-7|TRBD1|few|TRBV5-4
CASSPGTGGSYEQYF
TGTGCCAGCAGTCCCGGGACAGGGGGTTCCTACGAGCAGTACTTC
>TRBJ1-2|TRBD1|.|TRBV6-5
CASSYSQGARNYGYTF
TGTGCCAGCAGTTATTCTCAGGGGGCGAGGAACTATGGCTACACCTTC
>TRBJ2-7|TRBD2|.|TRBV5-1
CASSLAGTSSYEQYF
TGCGCCAGCAGCTTGGCCGGGACTAGCTCCTACGAGCAGTACTTC
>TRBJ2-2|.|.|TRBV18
CASSPRSQGPTGELFF
TGTGCCAGCTCACCACGATCCCAGGGCCCGACCGGGGAGCTGTTTTTT
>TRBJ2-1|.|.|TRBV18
CASSPSLNEQFF
TGTGCCAGCTCACCAAGCCTTAATGAGCAGTTCTTC
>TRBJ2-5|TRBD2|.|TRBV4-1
CASSHTRGASGGASPGETQYF
TGCGCCAGCAGCCATACCCGAGGGGCAAGCGGGGGGGCCTCCCCCGGCGAGACCCAGTACTTC
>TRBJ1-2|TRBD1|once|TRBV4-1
CASSQGDRAYGYTF
TGCGCCAGCAGCCAAGGGGACAGGGCTTATGGCTACACCTTC
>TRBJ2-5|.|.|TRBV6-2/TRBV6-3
CASSYGGGRQETQYF
TGTGCCAGCAGTTATGGGGGGGGCCGCCAAGAGACCCAGTACTTC
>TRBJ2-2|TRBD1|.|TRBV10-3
CAIRRVTGGTGELFF
TGTGCCATCAGGCGCGTGACAGGGGGTACCGGGGAGCTGTTTTTT
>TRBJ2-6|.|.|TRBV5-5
CASNILTVSGANVLTF
TGTGCCAGCAATATCCTGACAGTCTCTGGGGCCAACGTCCTGACTTTC
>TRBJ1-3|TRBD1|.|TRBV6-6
CASSYRGQGGNTIYF
TGTGCCAGCAGTTACCGGGGACAGGGCGGAAACACCATATATTTT